A single T cell receptor (beta chain) is shown here with its context. Original methodology: Amplifying reference gene primers gave estimates of nucleated cell counts. Generated by immunoSEQ multiplex PCR, the TCRdb table keeps only in-frame clones and is missing some. For V, J and clone size, that table is used; D and trimming come from the DNA. The table has roughly 250,000 clones, about 87% seen once; the top ten hold over 4%. These data come from a study of blood T cell repertoires in COVID-19. Study context: Both acute and convalescent COVID-19 samples were obtained from the United States, Italy and Spain. From T cells, B-cell-depleted T cells, or PBMCs came the material, which was cDNA or gDNA.

The CDR3 runs to 15 residues. Unmatched junction bases numbered 10, after V lost 4 bases and J lost 12 bases. Germline CDR1 is KGHSH and CDR2 is LQKENI. Sequencing was carried out using peripheral blood. The TCR was taken from a man aged 55 to 69 who had recovered from COVID-19. The chain carries TRBV18 and TRBJ2-1; 12 bases line up with TRBD2. The CDR3 DNA follows: TGTGCCAGCTCACGTACGGCTAGCGGGGGGGCAGTGCAGTTCTTC. It codes for CASSRTASGGAVQFF.